These T cell receptor beta chains were read from a single sample in a study of tumor and adjacent non-tumor tissue in lung cancer. TCRdb itself ran the multiplex PCR reads through MiXCR, one entry per CDR3 protein. The sample shows approximately 110,000 distinct CDR3 sequences, more than 70% of them seen only once. Sample: lung tumor tissue. The receptors stem from an older woman with non-small cell lung cancer. CDR3s include the opening cysteine and the closing phenylalanine or tryptophan. The D gene is left open where the match is weak. Some rows have no size entry. The others give once, few or many, or a class for an expanded clone.

.	TRBV6-6	.	TRBJ2-2	TGTGCCAACAGTTACGAGACGAACACCGGGGAGCTGTTTTTT	CANSYETNTGELFF
.	TRBV28	.	TRBJ1-5	TGTGCCAGCAGTATCAGGGTGTCTTTTCAGCCCCAGCATTTT	CASSIRVSFQPQHF
.	TRBV29-1	.	TRBJ1-2	TGCAGCGTTGAAGGAGTGATCATTAAGGAGCCCTATGGCTACACTTTC	CSVEGVIIKEPYGYTF
TRBD2	TRBV11-1	.	TRBJ2-1	TGTCCCAGCAGCCCACCATTAGCGGGTGGTTTCAATGAGCAGTTCTTC	CPSSPPLAGGFNEQFF
.	TRBV20-1	once	TRBJ1-6	TGCAGTGCTATAGGCTTTACCACCGGGACACAATATAATTCACCCCTACACTTT	CSAIGFTTGTQYNSPLHF
.	TRBV2	.	TRBJ2-7	TGTACCAGCAGCCTCGACAGATACGAGCAGTACTTC	CTSSLDRYEQYF
TRBD2	TRBV11-2	.	TRBJ2-1	TGCGCCAGCAGCTTGAGGGCGGTAGCGGGGAACCTAGGGTACAATGAGCAGTTCTTC	CASSLRAVAGNLGYNEQFF
.	TRBV12-3/TRBV12-4	.	TRBJ1-2	TGTGCTAGCAGTTTAATACTAGGGCAGGGCTATGGATACACCTTC	CASSLILGQGYGYTF
.	TRBV12-3/TRBV12-4	.	TRBJ1-5	TGTGTCAGCGGTTTCCTAGGCCTCAATCAGCCCCAGCATTTT	CVSGFLGLNQPQHF
.	TRBV20-1	once	TRBJ1-4	TGCAGTCCTAGATTTGGGGAGCCCGGGGAGTGCGCAACTAATGAAAAACTGTTTTTT	CSPRFGEPGECATNEKLFF
TRBD1	TRBV6-6	.	TRBJ2-7	TGTGCCAGCAGTCGCCAGACAGGGGGAGACCGCGAACATTACTTC	CASSRQTGGDREHYF
.	TRBV11-2	once	TRBJ2-1	TGTGCCAGCAACAAAACCGGGACGGCCGGGAGCGAGCAGATCTTC	CASNKTGTAGSEQIF
TRBD1	TRBV29-1	once	TRBJ2-4	TGCGGCGTTAGCAGGGGGCTGAATATTCAGTACTTC	CGVSRGLNIQYF
TRBD1	TRBV28	.	TRBJ1-2	TGTGCCAGCATACCGACCGGGACAGGGTACGGCTACACCTTC	CASIPTGTGYGYTF
.	TRBV5-5	few	TRBJ1-1	TGTGCCAGCAGCTTCGTGGAGGGAGACACTGAAGCTTTCTTT	CASSFVEGDTEAFF
.	TRBV11-3	once	TRBJ1-5	TGCGCCAGCAGCCAGTGGGACCCACCAATTACAACAAGAGATACGCAGCATTTT	CASSQWDPPITTRDTQHF
TRBD2	TRBV20-1	.	TRBJ2-7	TGCAGTGCTAGCTCGAGCGGGAAGGCCTCCTACGTGCAGTATTTC	CSASSSGKASYVQYF
.	TRBV6-5	many	TRBJ2-1	TGTGCCAGCAGTTACCACCCCTCGGGGGAAGACAATGAGCAGTTCTTC	CASSYHPSGEDNEQFF
TRBD1	TRBV6-5	.	TRBJ2-7	TGCGCCAGCAGCCCCCTCAGGTTTAGGACAGGCGGCTACGGGCAGTACTTC	CASSPLRFRTGGYGQYF
.	TRBV6-1	many	TRBJ2-1	TGTGCCAGCAGTGTTGGGTGGGAGGGGGTGAGGAATGAGCAGTTCTTC	CASSVGWEGVRNEQFF
.	TRBV4-3	.	TRBJ1-1	TGCGCCAGCAGCCAACGTAGAGGCACTGAAACTTTCTTT	CASSQRRGTETFF
TRBD1	TRBV4-1	.	TRBJ1-4	TGCGCCAGTAGCCAAGAGCGGCAGCGGACAGGGAATGAAAAACTGCTTTTT	CASSQERQRTGNEKLLF
.	TRBV11-2	.	TRBJ2-4	TGTGCCAGCAGCTTAGGAGTCCTCCCCCCCCTAGGGGTCAAAAACATTCAGTACTTC	CASSLGVLPPLGVKNIQYF
TRBD1	TRBV6-5	.	TRBJ1-2	TGTGCCAGCAGTCGGGACAGAGCGAAAGGTTACACCTTC	CASSRDRAKGYTF
TRBD1	TRBV11-2	.	TRBJ1-2	TGTGCCAGCAGCGCAGACTGGACCGGGACAGATGAGATGTCCTGTGGTTACACCTTC	CASSADWTGTDEMSCGYTF
.	TRBV29-1	.	TRBJ2-4	TGCAGCGTTGAGGGTGCATTTCTAGCCAAAAACACTCAGTACTTC	CSVEGAFLAKNTQYF
.	TRBV20-1	.	TRBJ1-5	TGCAGTGCTAGTTACGGGAATGAGCCCCAACATTTT	CSASYGNEPQHF
.	TRBV11-2	many	TRBJ1-5	TGTGCCAGCAGCTTAGAAAGGGGCCAGCCCCAGCATTTT	CASSLERGQPQHF
TRBD1	TRBV6-5	.	TRBJ2-7	TGTGCCAACAGTGACGCCGGGACAGGGATCTACGAACAGTACTTC	CANSDAGTGIYEQYF
.	TRBV20-1	many	TRBJ2-1	TGCAGTGCTAGAGCAGGTGCGGAACAGTACAATGAGCAGTTCTTC	CSARAGAEQYNEQFF
.	TRBV6-1	many	TRBJ2-7	TGTACCAGCACTGCAAGTTTGATGGAGGAGCAGTACTTC	CTSTASLMEEQYF
TRBD2	TRBV11-2	few	TRBJ2-7	TGTGCCAGCATCCCCCGGGGGGTCTACGAGCAGTACTTC	CASIPRGVYEQYF
.	TRBV20-1	.	TRBJ2-7	TGTAGTGCTAGCTCGAGCGGGTGGACCTCCTACGAGCAATACTTC	CSASSSGWTSYEQYF
.	TRBV4-3	.	TRBJ1-3	TGCGCCAGCAGGCCGATACCGAGGGCAGGGGTTCCCATATATTTT	CASRPIPRAGVPIYF
.	TRBV11-2	.	TRBJ2-3	TGTGCCAGCAGCGCTCCCGGGACTGCCACAGATACGCAGTATTTT	CASSAPGTATDTQYF